Shown below are 27 T cell receptor beta chains from a single sample sequenced in a study of tumor-infiltrating lymphocytes in localized non-small cell lung cancer. Clones were read by immunoSEQ multiplex PCR, and TCRdb kept only the in-frame ones, dropping some. Here the sample spans about 25,000 clones, roughly 71% being singletons. Source material: lung tumor tissue. Receptor source: a human donor with non-small cell lung cancer.

The J gene is TRBJ2-5, the V gene TRBV19; no definite D call. Trimming pared 1 base from V and 1 base from J, leaving 4 bases between. The CDR3 has 13 residues. From germline, CDR1 is LNHDA and CDR2 SQIVND (reference sequence). The chain's CDR3 is CASSIGFQETQYF. CDR3 nucleotides: TGTGCCAGTAGTATAGGGTTCCAAGAGACCCAGTACTTC.

The rearrangement uses TRBV9 and TRBJ2-1; either TRBD1 or TRBD2 may supply D (5 bases each). CDR3 size: 14 residues. Between the trimmed V and J ends, which lost 2 bases and 7 bases, there was a span of 13 bases. Germline loops: CDR1 SGDLS, CDR2 YYNGEE. The CDR3 here is CASSVSGRRNEQFF. DNA for the CDR3: TGTGCCAGCAGCGTTTCGGGACGGAGGAATGAGCAGTTCTTC.

This clone came up a few times. In DNA form, the CDR3 reads TGTGCCAGCAGCTCCACTAACTATGGCTACACCTTC. It codes for CASSSTNYGYTF. This chain connects TRBV28 to TRBJ1-2; no firm D call. CDR1 is MDHEN, CDR2 SYDVKM, per germline. V was cut by 6 bases and J by 0 bases, with 5 bases left in between. CDR3 length: 12 amino acids.

The chain employs TRBV28 and TRBJ1-5; 7 bases line up with TRBD1. Looked up from germline, CDR1 is MDHEN and CDR2 is SYDVKM. With V trimmed by 6 bases and J by 5 bases, 10 bases remained unmatched. The CDR3 is 15 amino acids. Written as DNA, the CDR3 is TGTGCCAGCAGCTCACCGACAGGGATTTATCAGCCCCAGCATTTT. Its translation: CASSSPTGIYQPQHF.

The chain couples TRBV13 to TRBJ1-1; possibly TRBD1 for D (5 bases). This CDR3 comprises 16 residues. V was cut by 0 bases and J by 0 bases, with 11 bases left in between. Germline assignment: CDR1 PRHDT and CDR2 FYEKMQ (reference sequence). The CDR3 DNA sequence: TGTGCCAGCAGCTTAGGCGGGGGATTGATGAACACTGAAGCTTTCTTT. Amino acid sequence: CASSLGGGLMNTEAFF. The whole variable domain, filled in from reference TRBV13 and TRBJ1-1, reads AAGVIQSPRHLIKEKRETATLKCYPIPRHDTVYWYQQGPGQDPQFLISFYEKMQSDKGSIPDRFSAQQFSDYHSELNMSSLELGDSALYFCASSLGGGLMNTEAFFGQGTRLTVV.

The V call is TRBV19, the J call TRBJ2-7, with D unresolved. CDR1 and CDR2 from the germline V gene are LNHDA and SQIVND (reference sequence). The V end lost 6 bases, the J end lost 3 bases, and 12 bases lay between the germline ends. This CDR3 has 13 amino acids. The CDR3 DNA reads TGTGCCAGTAGGTTAGGACCTGACTACGAGCAGTACTTC. It encodes CASRLGPDYEQYF.

This clone was detected only a few times. The V and J genes are TRBV15 and TRBJ1-1, with D perhaps matching TRBD1 (6 bases). Germline V gene sequence: CDR1 LNHNV, CDR2 YYDKDF (reference sequence). The CDR3 loop spans 15 amino acids. Deletions cut 2 bases from V and 5 bases from J, with 15 bases between. CDR3 sequence (DNA): TGTGCCACCAGCAGATCTCAGGGGTTGGGGACTGAAGCTTTCTTT. Translated: CATSRSQGLGTEAFF.

The rearrangement uses TRBV5-1 and TRBJ1-1, with D tentatively TRBD1 (5 bases). The germline V gene has CDR1 SGHRS and CDR2 YFSETQ. This CDR3 has 17 amino acids. The V end was cut by 0 bases, the J end by 0 bases, with 15 bases between. As DNA, the CDR3 is TGCGCCAGCAGCTTGGGGGCAGGGATACAGGTGAACACTGAAGCTTTCTTT. It yields the protein CASSLGAGIQVNTEAFF.

The rearrangement links TRBV15 to TRBJ2-1; perhaps TRBD1 as D (6 bases). CDR3 size: 15 residues. V dropped 1 base and J dropped 6 bases, with 13 bases sitting between them. Germline-derived CDR1 and CDR2 are LNHNV and YYDKDF (reference sequence). The CDR3 spells CATSRAQGSGNEQFF. CDR3 sequence (DNA): TGTGCCACCAGCAGAGCCCAGGGGAGCGGCAATGAGCAGTTCTTC. The complete variable domain, with remaining parts taken from reference TRBV15 and TRBJ2-1, reads DAMVIQNPRYQVTQFGKPVTLSCSQTLNHNVMYWYQQKSSQAPKLLFHYYDKDFNNEADTPDNFQSRRPNTSFCFLDIRSPGLGDTAMYLCATSRAQGSGNEQFFGPGTRLTVL.

The rearrangement joins TRBV4-3 to TRBJ2-7, with D tentatively TRBD2 (5 bases). The CDR3 loop spans 12 amino acids. With 0 bases removed from V and 7 bases from J, the gap between germline ends came to 7 bases. Germline loops: CDR1 LGHNA, CDR2 YSLEER. As DNA, the CDR3 is TGCGCCAGCAGCCAAGATTGGAGGGAGCAGTACTTC. The encoded protein is CASSQDWREQYF.

The chain has TRBV20-1 and TRBJ2-1; TRBD2 matches 7 bases. The CDR3 has 11 residues. The trim removed 6 bases at V and 7 bases at J, leaving 3 bases unmatched. The germline V gene has CDR1 DFQATT and CDR2 SNEGSKA (reference sequence). The DNA of the CDR3 is TGCAGTGCCAAACTAGCGAATGAGCAGTTCTTC. Translation: CSAKLANEQFF.

This chain uses TRBV27 with TRBJ2-7; D possibly uses TRBD1 or TRBD2 (5 bases each). V was trimmed by 5 bases and J by 0 bases, leaving 14 bases between them. CDR1 is MNHEY and CDR2 is SMNVEV in the germline V gene (reference sequence). The CDR3 loop spans 15 amino acids. Here the CDR3 DNA reads TGTGCCAGCAGTCTCCGGGGCCTGAGCTCCTACGAGCAGTACTTC. This translates into CASSLRGLSSYEQYF.

The chain is built from TRBV27 and TRBJ2-3, with a tentative D call TRBD2 (5 bases). This CDR3 is built from 18 residues. Germline V gives CDR1 MNHEY, CDR2 SMNVEV (reference sequence). The ends were cut back, 0 bases at V and 2 bases at J, with 18 bases in the middle. This chain's CDR3 is CASSLSYAPGLHTDTQYF. CDR3 bases: TGTGCCAGCAGTTTATCATATGCCCCCGGACTCCACACAGATACGCAGTATTTT.

The V and J genes are TRBV27 and TRBJ2-7; 12 nucleotides line up with TRBD2. Looked up from germline, CDR1 is MNHEY and CDR2 is SMNVEV (reference sequence). The CDR3 is 17 residues long. The V gene end was trimmed by 6 bases and the J gene end by 7 bases; junction bases not matched to a gene: 16. The CDR3 protein is CASSTLAGGPYTKEQYF. The CDR3 region has the DNA TGTGCCAGCAGCACCCTAGCGGGAGGGCCTTATACGAAGGAGCAGTACTTC.

This clone was counted once. The chain carries TRBV19 and TRBJ2-7, with a possible D match to TRBD2 (7 bases). The CDR3 consists of 14 residues. The V gene's germline CDR1 is LNHDA and CDR2 SQIVND (reference sequence). The V gene lost 5 bases and the J gene lost 3 bases, with 14 bases spanning the gap. For the CDR3, the DNA is TGTGCCAGTAGTCTACGGGGGGCGGGCTACGAGCAGTACTTC. Amino acid sequence: CASSLRGAGYEQYF.

The chain joins TRBV9 to TRBJ2-3, with 12 bases aligning to TRBD2. CDR1 and CDR2 from the germline V gene are SGDLS and YYNGEE. The ends lost 0 bases at V and 3 bases at J; junction bases unmatched: 2. CDR3 length: 16 amino acids. The CDR3 coding sequence is TGTGCCAGCAGCGTAGCGACTAGCGGGGGTACAGATACGCAGTATTTT. Amino acids: CASSVATSGGTDTQYF.

CDR3 in amino acids: CASSLRGDNSNQPQHF. In nucleotides, the CDR3 is TGTGCCAGCAGCTTAAGGGGGGACAATAGCAATCAGCCCCAGCATTTT. The V call is TRBV11-2, the J call TRBJ1-5; weak D call: TRBD1 (6 bases). CDR3 size: 16 residues. Trimming stripped 2 bases from V and 0 bases from J, with 11 bases between. Germline loops: CDR1 SGHAT, CDR2 FQNNGV.

This clone was detected ten times or more. The V and J genes are TRBV5-1 and TRBJ1-4; TRBD1 aligns across 8 bases. Trimming took 7 bases from V and 7 from J; bases not matched to a gene: 9. There are 14 residues in the CDR3. Germline V gene sequence: CDR1 SGHRS, CDR2 YFSETQ. CDR3 region: CASGTGQEAEKLFF. The CDR3, as DNA: TGCGCCAGCGGGACGGGACAGGAAGCTGAAAAACTGTTTTTT.

The V call is TRBV7-2, the J call TRBJ1-2; D call uncertain. The germline gives CDR1 SGHTA, CDR2 FQGNSA. Trimming took 5 bases from V and 7 from J, leaving 20 bases between them. The CDR3 length is 15 residues. Here the CDR3 reads CASSPRRSHVGGYTF. DNA of the CDR3: TGTGCCAGCAGCCCTCGTAGGAGCCACGTTGGTGGCTACACCTTC.

This clone was picked up one time. This sequence joins TRBV12-5 and TRBJ1-1, with 7 bases fitting TRBD1. CDR1 LGHNT and CDR2 FRNRAP come from the germline V gene. The CDR3 consists of 18 residues. Trimming at V came to 7 bases and at J to 3 bases, leaving 20 bases not matched to a gene. The CDR3 bases are TGTGCTAGTGTTCCTAAGGGGAGGGGGCGAATTATAGACACTGAAGCTTTCTTT. This gives the protein CASVPKGRGRIIDTEAFF. The entire variable domain, with the rest obtained from reference TRBV12-5 and TRBJ1-1, is as follows: DARVTQTPRHKVTEMGQEVTMRCQPILGHNTVFWYRQTMMQGLELLAYFRNRAPLDDSGMPKDRFSAEMPDATLATLKIQPSEPRDSAVYFCASVPKGRGRIIDTEAFFGQGTRLTVV.

This clone was observed a single time. The chain carries TRBV7-8 and TRBJ1-2; D remains unclear. V lost 1 base and J lost 2, with 20 bases in between. Germline assignment: CDR1 SGHVS and CDR2 FQNEAQ. The CDR3 extends over 18 amino acids. The CDR3 loop reads CASSLGRLGIPKNYGYTF. CDR3 DNA: TGTGCCAGCAGCTTAGGTCGATTAGGCATACCGAAAAACTATGGCTACACCTTC.

The rearrangement joins TRBV5-1 to TRBJ2-2; TRBD1 aligns across 10 bases. CDR1 is SGHRS and CDR2 is YFSETQ in the germline V gene. The CDR3 totals 15 residues. Trimming at V came to 5 bases and at J to 6 bases, leaving 7 bases not matched to a gene. The CDR3 region has the DNA TGCGCCAGCAGAATTGGGACAGGGGAGTCCGGGGAGCTGTTTTTT. This translates into CASRIGTGESGELFF.

Comments on this clone: Other DNA sequences of this sample code for an identical CDR3. The chain has TRBV5-1 and TRBJ1-4, with D maybe TRBD1 (5 bases). Trimming cost V 5 bases and J 0 bases, with 11 bases left between them. The CDR3 is made up of 15 amino acids. The germline CDR1 and CDR2 sequences are SGHRS and YFSETQ. CDR3 nucleotide sequence: TGCGCCAGCAGGGAGACAGTTGCAACTAATGAAAAACTGTTTTTT. It codes for CASRETVATNEKLFF. Complete variable domain (other parts from reference TRBV5-1 and TRBJ1-4): KAGVTQTPRYLIKTRGQQVTLSCSPISGHRSVSWYQQTPGQGLQFLFEYFSETQRNKGNFPGRFSGRQFSNSRSEMNVSTLELGDSALYLCASRETVATNEKLFFGSGTQLSVL.

V is TRBV10-1 and J is TRBJ2-1, with a tentative D call TRBD1 (6 bases). CDR3 length: 15 residues. CDR1 is WNHNN and CDR2 is SYGVQD in the germline V gene (reference sequence). V was clipped by 3 bases and J by 2 bases, with 11 bases between them. CDR3 nucleotide sequence: TGCGCCAGCAGTGAAAGAAAGGGGGCCTACAATGAGCAGTTCTTC. Translated: CASSERKGAYNEQFF.

The V gene is TRBV10-3, the J gene TRBJ2-7; the D is unclear. The CDR3 runs to 12 residues. The V end was cut by 2 bases, the J end by 7 bases, with 9 bases between. Germline CDR1 is ENHRY and CDR2 is SYGVKD. The CDR3 loop reads CAISEPPWEQYF. CDR3 coding DNA: TGTGCCATCAGTGAGCCCCCGTGGGAGCAGTACTTC.

This clone showed up just a few times. This chain connects TRBV19 to TRBJ2-1; the match to TRBD2 covers 7 bases. V lost 1 base, J lost 4 bases, and 4 bases stayed unmatched. This CDR3 comprises 15 residues. Germline V gene sequence: CDR1 LNHDA, CDR2 SQIVND (reference sequence). CDR3 sequence: CASSIGRERYNEQFF. CDR3 DNA sequence: TGTGCCAGTAGTATAGGGCGGGAGAGATACAATGAGCAGTTCTTC.

This clone has just one count. The genes are TRBV7-6 and TRBJ2-6; D is perhaps TRBD2 (5 bases). The V end lost 5 bases, the J end lost 0 bases, and 17 bases lay between the germline ends. This CDR3 region has 18 residues. The germline V gene has CDR1 SGHVS and CDR2 FNYEAQ. CDR3 sequence: CASSPGPYTSSGANVLTF. As DNA, the CDR3 is TGTGCCAGCAGCCCCGGACCCTATACTAGCTCTGGGGCCAACGTCCTGACTTTC. The full variable domain, its missing parts supplied by reference TRBV7-6 and TRBJ2-6, is GAGVSQSPRYKVTKRGQDVALRCDPISGHVSLYWYRQALGQGPEFLTYFNYEAQQDKSGLPNDRFSAERPEGSISTLTIQRTEQRDSAMYRCASSPGPYTSSGANVLTFGAGSRLTVL.